This TCR beta chain was retrieved from a study of blood T cell repertoires in COVID-19. Assay used: immunoSEQ multiplex PCR; TCRdb lists only in-frame clones, some missing. Of roughly 70,000 clones in the sample, over 85% were seen once. V gave up 1 base and J gave up 13 bases; unmatched junction bases: 7. The length of the CDR3 is 13 residues. Per the germline V gene, CDR1 is LGHDT and CDR2 is YNNKEL (reference sequence). The chain employs TRBV3-1 (or the pseudogene TRBV3-2) and TRBJ1-2; 9 bases line up with TRBD1. Material for sequencing was peripheral blood. The receptor's source is a man in his forties or fifties with acute or convalescent COVID-19. CDR3 loop: CASSQVQGAGCTF. CDR3 nucleotide sequence: TGTGCCAGCAGCCAAGTACAGGGGGCGGGTTGCACCTTC.